The present T cell receptor (beta chain) was sequenced within a study of blood T cell repertoires in COVID-19. Whole-study context: The study drew acute and convalescent COVID-19 samples from the United States, Italy and Spain.

Original data processing: By means of reference gene primer amplification, nucleated cell counts were estimated. Here immunoSEQ multiplex PCR was the method, and the copy in TCRdb shows in-frame clones only, minus some. Clone size and the V and J calls come from that table; the DNA yielded D and trimming. The data hold about 220,000 clones, with 85% to 90% observed a single time. Per germline, CDR1 SNHLY and CDR2 FYNNEI. The CDR3 totals 15 residues. V dropped 2 bases and J dropped 0 bases, with 10 bases sitting between them. Individuals drawn from under 30 US areas were roughly 18 to 100 years old. Participants were placed into cohorts based on the clinical history they reported.

Material: PBMCs or T cells enriched from blood (not recorded which). The clonotype originates from a woman aged 18 to 35 in a cohort exposed to, infected with or recovered from COVID-19 (not recorded which). This rearrangement joins TRBV2 to TRBJ1-1; D remains ambiguous. For the CDR3, the DNA is TGTGCCAGCAGTGAACTCGGGGTTCTGAACACTGAAGCTTTCTTT. This sequence encodes CASSELGVLNTEAFF.